The 27 T cell receptor beta chains below were found in one sample sequenced in a study of T cells in localized non-small cell lung cancer. TCRdb keeps only in-frame clones here, not all; method: immunoSEQ multiplex PCR. The sample consists of about 29,000 clones, 89% of them appearing once. The source material was peripheral blood, sampled before any cancer treatment. The receptors shown here come from a woman aged 35 to 69 with stage I lung adenocarcinoma.

This chain connects TRBV19 to TRBJ2-5; TRBD2 matches at 11 bases. The V and J ends lost 8 bases and 4 bases, in that order; junction bases with no gene match: 3. There are 13 residues in the CDR3. CDR1 LNHDA and CDR2 SQIVND come from the germline V gene (reference sequence). This CDR3 is CASAGTSGETQYF. The CDR3 region has the DNA TGTGCCAGTGCCGGGACTAGCGGAGAGACCCAGTACTTC.

This chain uses TRBV4-1 with TRBJ2-5; TRBD2 matches at 7 bases. With 0 bases clipped from V and 6 bases from J, the junction kept 7 bases outside the gene matches. The CDR3 contains 15 residues. Looked up from germline, CDR1 is MGHRA and CDR2 is YSYEKL. CDR3 amino acids: CASSQEVGGRKTQYF. For the CDR3, the DNA is TGCGCCAGCAGCCAAGAAGTAGGCGGGAGAAAGACCCAGTACTTC.

The chain carries TRBV7-2 and TRBJ1-5, with D hard to call. The germline V gene has CDR1 SGHTA and CDR2 FQGNSA. Trimming removed 1 base at V and 1 base at J, with 5 bases between. This CDR3 spans 14 amino acids. CDR3 protein: CASSLGRSNQPQHF. The CDR3 bases are TGTGCCAGCAGCTTAGGGCGGAGCAATCAGCCCCAGCATTTT.

The chain carries TRBV18 and TRBJ1-2; 9 bases are shared with TRBD1. The V gene's germline CDR1 is KGHSH and CDR2 LQKENI. The CDR3 totals 15 residues. V lost 6 bases, J lost 0 bases, and 5 bases stayed unmatched. The chain's CDR3 is CASSTTGGTNYGYTF. The DNA of the CDR3 is TGTGCCAGCTCCACGACAGGGGGGACTAACTATGGCTACACCTTC. Complete variable domain (other parts from reference TRBV18 and TRBJ1-2): NAGVMQNPRHLVRRRGQEARLRCSPMKGHSHVYWYRQLPEEGLKFMVYLQKENIIDESGMPKERFSAEFPKEGPSILRIQQVVRGDSAAYFCASSTTGGTNYGYTFGSGTRLTVV.

V and J are TRBV5-8 and TRBJ2-7, with 9 bases lining up with TRBD1. In germline, CDR1 is SGHTS, CDR2 YDEGEE. The V segment lost 5 bases and the J segment 3 bases; nucleotides outside the gene matches: 15. The CDR3 contains 17 residues. The CDR3: CASSASFGTGNSYEQYF. CDR3 bases: TGTGCCAGCAGTGCTTCATTCGGGACAGGGAATAGCTACGAGCAGTACTTC.

Here the CDR3 DNA reads TGTGCCTGGAGTGGGGGGACAGGGCTTTCCTACGAGCAGTACTTC. Translated: CAWSGGTGLSYEQYF. The V call is TRBV30, the J call TRBJ2-7, with 9 nucleotides matching TRBD1. Unmatched junction bases numbered 5, after V lost 1 base and J lost 1 base. CDR3 size: 15 residues. CDR1 and CDR2 from the germline V gene are GTSNPN and SVGIG (reference sequence). Based on the CDR3 plus reference TRBV30 and TRBJ2-7, the full variable domain is SQTIHQWPATLVQPVGSPLSLECTVEGTSNPNLYWYRQAAGRGLQLLFYSVGIGQISSEVPQNLSASRPQDRQFILSSKKLLLSDSGFYLCAWSGGTGLSYEQYFGPGTRLTVT.

The chain recombines TRBV10-2 with TRBJ1-5, with D tentatively TRBD1 (6 bases). This CDR3 is built from 15 residues. Trimming shortened V by 5 bases and J by 5 bases, and 16 bases separated the two germline ends. Germline loops: CDR1 WSHSY, CDR2 SAAADI. CDR3 in amino acids: CASSPIAGADQPQHF. In DNA, the CDR3 is TGCGCCAGCAGTCCAATTGCAGGGGCAGATCAGCCCCAGCATTTT.

V gene TRBV28 combines with J gene TRBJ1-2; TRBD1 is a possible D gene (6 bases). The CDR3 contains 13 residues. Germline CDR1 is MDHEN and CDR2 is SYDVKM. Trimming cost V 2 bases and J 3 bases, with 7 bases left between them. The CDR3 sequence: CASSLRQDYGYTF. In DNA, the CDR3 is TGTGCCAGCAGTTTACGACAGGACTATGGCTACACCTTC.

The chain joins TRBV19 to TRBJ2-5; 8 nucleotides align to TRBD2. V was clipped by 1 base and J by 1 base; unmatched bases: 2. Germline V gene data show CDR1 as LNHDA and CDR2 as SQIVND (reference sequence). The CDR3 runs 15 residues. The CDR3 loop is CASSIVSGGQETQYF. The CDR3 DNA reads TGTGCCAGTAGTATAGTGAGCGGGGGCCAAGAGACCCAGTACTTC.

The chain recombines TRBV29-1 with TRBJ2-3; D might be TRBD2 (7 bases). Germline loops: CDR1 SQVTM, CDR2 ANQGSEA. The CDR3 extends over 16 amino acids. Deletions cut 2 bases from V and 6 bases from J, with 21 bases between. Here the CDR3 reads CSVEYGSSGGGDTQYF. The CDR3 nucleotides read TGCAGCGTTGAATATGGCTCTAGCGGAGGGGGGGATACGCAGTATTTT.

The V call is TRBV5-1, the J call TRBJ1-1, with D possibly TRBD1 on 5 matching bases. V lost 4 bases, J lost 0 bases, and 10 bases lay in between. This CDR3 has 14 amino acids. Germline values: CDR1 SGHRS, CDR2 YFSETQ. The CDR3 DNA reads TGCGCCAGCAGCACGCAAGGGGTGAACACTGAAGCTTTCTTT. Its protein is CASSTQGVNTEAFF.

V and J are TRBV4-2 and TRBJ2-5; D not resolved. Trimming cost V 1 base and J 1 base, with 13 bases left between them. Germline V gene data show CDR1 as LGHNA and CDR2 as YNFKEQ. The CDR3 has 16 residues. The CDR3 here is CASSQGFLSTQETQYF. Here the CDR3 DNA reads TGTGCCAGCAGCCAAGGTTTTCTGTCAACCCAAGAGACCCAGTACTTC.

The chain combines TRBV29-1 with TRBJ2-7, with D perhaps assigned TRBD1 or TRBD2 (7 bases each). V lost 4 bases to trimming and J lost 5 bases, with 12 bases between them. This CDR3 has 12 residues. Germline loops: CDR1 SQVTM, CDR2 ANQGSEA. The CDR3 here is CSVVQGGNEQYF. DNA for the CDR3: TGCAGCGTTGTTCAGGGGGGGAACGAGCAGTACTTC.

The CDR3 coding sequence is TGCGCCAGCAGCCTACTAATTCAGACAGGTAGCTCCTACGAGCAGTACTTC. It translates to CASSLLIQTGSSYEQYF. V usage is TRBV5-1 and J usage is TRBJ2-7; a weak D match, TRBD1 (6 bases). Germline values: CDR1 SGHRS, CDR2 YFSETQ. The V and J ends lost 4 bases and 0 bases respectively, with 20 bases between them. The length of the CDR3 is 17 residues.

The chain is built from TRBV28 and TRBJ1-1; 8 positions match TRBD1. The germline V gene encodes CDR1 MDHEN and CDR2 SYDVKM. V lost 4 bases and J lost 1; bases outside the gene matches: 5. CDR3 size: 15 residues. The chain's CDR3 is CASSSPGQGNTEAFF. The CDR3 bases are TGTGCCAGCAGTTCTCCTGGACAGGGGAACACTGAAGCTTTCTTT.

The chain is built from TRBV5-4 and TRBJ2-3; D is possibly TRBD1 or TRBD2 (7 bases each). This CDR3 contains 17 residues. Germline V CDR1 and CDR2: SGHNT, YYREEE (reference sequence). V was cut by 6 bases and J by 0 bases, with 20 bases left in between. CDR3 in DNA: TGTGCCAGCACCATCCCAGGGGGGGGATCTAGCACAGATACGCAGTATTTT. Its translation is CASTIPGGGSSTDTQYF. The full variable domain, in which reference TRBV5-4 and TRBJ2-3 provide the parts outside the CDR3, is ETGVTQSPTHLIKTRGQQVTLRCSSQSGHNTVSWYQQALGQGPQFIFQYYREEENGRGNFPPRFSGLQFPNYSSELNVNALELDDSALYLCASTIPGGGSSTDTQYFGPGTRLTVL.

J is TRBJ2-3 and V is TRBV27, with TRBD1 as a possible D gene (5 bases). This CDR3 is built from 13 residues. V shed 8 bases and J shed 6 bases, with 15 bases lying between them. Germline assignment: CDR1 MNHEY and CDR2 SMNVEV (reference sequence). The CDR3 DNA follows: TGTGCCAGCGCGCTACAGGTGGTGGATACGCAGTATTTT. Its protein is CASALQVVDTQYF.

This chain uses TRBV4-1 with TRBJ2-7, with 10 bases fitting TRBD1. Germline CDR1 is MGHRA and CDR2 is YSYEKL. This CDR3 spans 14 amino acids. The V segment lost 4 bases and the J segment 2 bases; nucleotides outside the gene matches: 2. In nucleotides, the CDR3 is TGCGCCAGCAGCCTTGGGACAGGGGCCTACGAGCAGTACTTC. Residues: CASSLGTGAYEQYF.

V usage is TRBV18 and J usage is TRBJ2-7; 10 nucleotides align to TRBD2. V was pared by 3 bases and J by 3 bases, with 5 bases of the junction left unmatched. CDR1 and CDR2 from the germline V gene are KGHSH and LQKENI. The CDR3 runs 15 residues. The CDR3 protein is CASSPRVAGGYEQYF. Here the CDR3 DNA reads TGTGCCAGCTCACCTCGAGTAGCGGGAGGCTACGAGCAGTACTTC.

This clone was counted once. The chain joins TRBV7-3 to TRBJ2-5; TRBD2 is a possible D gene (5 bases). Germline V gene lookup returns CDR1 SGHTA and CDR2 FQGTGA. The V gene lost 2 bases and the J gene lost 1 base, with 14 bases spanning the gap. CDR3 length: 16 amino acids. CDR3 sequence reads: CASSLEGTGVQETQYF. Written as DNA, the CDR3 is TGTGCCAGCAGCTTAGAGGGCACCGGGGTCCAAGAGACCCAGTACTTC.

CDR3 nucleotides: TGTGCCAGCAATCCGCGCCGATACAGCGCTGGTCCGGATACGCAGTATTTT. Translated: CASNPRRYSAGPDTQYF. V gene TRBV2 combines with J gene TRBJ2-3; D is unclear. The CDR3 sequence is 17 residues long. Germline CDR1 reads SNHLY; CDR2 reads FYNNEI. Trimming took 7 bases from V and 6 from J, leaving 26 bases between them.

V is TRBV27 and J is TRBJ2-3, with 8 bases identical to TRBD1. Germline CDR1 is MNHEY and CDR2 is SMNVEV (reference sequence). The ends lost 6 bases at V and 2 bases at J; junction bases unmatched: 19. The CDR3 contains 19 residues. CDR3 sequence (DNA): TGTGCCAGCAGCCCTGTTACCCCCCTGGGACAGGCCTACACAGATACGCAGTATTTT. It is translated as CASSPVTPLGQAYTDTQYF.

This chain uses TRBV30 with TRBJ1-2; D is uncertain. The CDR3 sequence is 11 residues long. The ends were cut back, 2 bases at V and 7 bases at J, with 8 bases in the middle. Germline V gene data show CDR1 as GTSNPN and CDR2 as SVGIG (reference sequence). DNA for the CDR3: TGTGCCTGGAGTACCGGGCTTGGCTACACCTTC. It yields the protein CAWSTGLGYTF.

The rearrangement joins TRBV7-8 to TRBJ2-4, with no clear D. The V end was cut by 4 bases, the J end by 12 bases, with 16 bases between. Looked up from germline, CDR1 is SGHVS and CDR2 is FQNEAQ. The CDR3 spans 13 residues. CDR3: CASSSTWTQYQYF. CDR3 DNA: TGTGCCAGCAGCTCCACTTGGACGCAATATCAGTACTTC.

The chain employs TRBV11-3 and TRBJ2-1; 11 bases agree with TRBD2. The CDR3 extends over 16 amino acids. Germline V gene lookup returns CDR1 SGHNT and CDR2 YENEEA. V trimming: 5 bases; J trimming: 7 bases; junction bases outside the gene matches: 10. The chain's CDR3 is CASSPSVIAGGNEQFF. The CDR3, as DNA: TGTGCCAGCAGCCCCAGTGTAATAGCGGGAGGGAATGAGCAGTTCTTC.

The table lists this clone with a count of one. The chain links TRBV7-3 to TRBJ2-3; D possibly corresponds to TRBD2 (5 bases). The germline V and J ends were trimmed by 2 bases and 0 bases, with 9 bases remaining between them. CDR3 size: 15 residues. CDR1 and CDR2 (germline): SGHTA, FQGTGA. CDR3 nucleotides: TGTGCCAGCAGCTTATTGCGGACTAGCACAGATACGCAGTATTTT. It yields the protein CASSLLRTSTDTQYF.

V and J are TRBV6-9 and TRBJ1-1; maybe TRBD1 (5 bases). Germline-derived CDR1 and CDR2 are MNHGY and SVAAGI. V lost 7 bases to trimming and J lost 4 bases, with 16 bases between them. The CDR3 sequence is 14 residues long. CDR3 residues: CASIPGGTITEAFF. The CDR3 nucleotides are TGTGCCAGCATCCCGGGGGGGACCATCACTGAAGCTTTCTTT.